This T cell receptor beta chain was recovered during a study of CD8+ T cells in alopecia areata (dated by TCRdb to the late 2010s). Describing the broader study: The treated patients, all with moderate-to-severe alopecia areata, were enrolled in an open-label pilot trial of oral tofacitinib given at 5 to 10 mg twice daily. On the human side, TCRbeta sequencing was run on scalp tissue and on sorted CD4+ and CD8+ peripheral blood T cells from healthy controls and from alopecia areata patients with either patchy or totalis/universalis disease. Tofacitinib was given for 6 to 18 months, followed by 6 months of follow-up off drug to assess delayed response and recurrence. Clonality in the scalp was compared among normal scalp (n=4), patchy alopecia areata scalp (n=8), and alopecia totalis/universalis scalp (n=8). RNA was obtained with the PAXgene miRNA kit for fixed scalp, the miRNeasy kit for PBMCs, and the RNeasy kit for mouse skin. The study used high-throughput TCRbeta sequencing to examine T cell clonal expansion in alopecia areata, in both the C3H/HeJ mouse model and human patients. TCRbeta CDR3 regions were amplified by immunoSEQ multiplex PCR with 35 Vbeta forward and 13 Jbeta reverse primers. Biopsies were taken from tofacitinib-treated patients at baseline and at 4 and 24 weeks of treatment, and a later scalp biopsy was taken in several of the tofacitinib-treated patients. Study-wide findings and limitations: Resident alphabeta T cells in normal human skin are also sequenced, complicating scalp TCR repertoire analysis, unlike mouse skin dominated by gammadelta T cells. Higher clonality and more expanded CD8+ clones were observed in lesional scalp than in normal scalp, particularly in alopecia totalis/universalis, a finding suggestive of antigenic drive. Compared with mice, TCR sequences shared between patients were less clear, possibly partly because of HLA diversity across the patient population.

In its sample, this clone was seen a few times. Its recognized antigen is unknown. Per-nucleotide qualities are absent, and no much larger clonotype sits a single base away. The time point label, as the study defines it: baseline before oral tofacitinib. Lesional scalp punch biopsies and peripheral blood were collected from alopecia areata patients. PBMCs were isolated by density centrifugation and stained for CD3, CD4 and CD8, after which CD4+ and CD8+ T cells were sorted on a FACSAria. Receptor libraries were prepared by the immunoSEQ multiplex PCR assay. RNA was extracted from all samples and reverse transcribed into cDNA as template for TCR sequencing. SuperScript III was used for first-strand cDNA synthesis, primed with a 2:1 mix of oligo-dT and random hexamers. Amplification bias was assessed with a synthetic immune receptor repertoire, and residual bias was removed computationally. Turning to the authors' computational methods: Raw reads were preprocessed for error removal, and CDR3 was defined according to IMGT conventions as running from the conserved cysteine to phenylalanine. Clonality was computed by normalizing Shannon entropy by log2 of the number of productive unique TCRs and subtracting the result from 1. CD4 or CD8 identity of scalp clones was inferred by cross-referencing scalp TCRbeta sequences with sorted blood CD4 and CD8 repertoires. The immuneACCESS repertoire file appears here via TCRdb, limited to in-frame rearrangements. These files lack a portion of the clones; in checked studies, under half of the deficit traces to unresolved V genes, and the cause of the others is not known. The DNA gave D and trimming, while V, J and clone size come from that table. Counted in this sample were around 69,000 clones; 55% to 65% of them appeared once. About 15% of the sample belongs to the ten largest clones.

Spanning cysteine to phenylalanine, the CDR3 consists of 12 amino acids. Only the CDR3 part of the read is kept: 36 bases, read in frame from the first base. The junction carries 7 bases between V and J, which are trimmed by 3 bases and 5 bases respectively. The germline V gene (reference sequence) provides CDR1 GTSNPN and CDR2 SVGIG. The sequence links TRBV30 to TRBJ2-2; the D call is possibly TRBD1 or TRBD2, each sharing 5 bases. The TCR sequence derives from a human donor with alopecia areata. Sequenced here: CD8+ T cells sorted from blood, sampled at week 0. The nucleotide sequence is given as TGTGCCTGGAGCGAGGGGACCGGGGAGCTGTTTTTT. Translated, it reads CAWSEGTGELFF.